This is a list of T cell receptor beta chains from one sample in a study of a mutant IDH1 vaccine in newly diagnosed glioma. The repertoire was sequenced with immunoSEQ multiplex PCR; TCRdb's copy has only in-frame clones and lacks some. The data show 60,000 to 75,000 clones, approximately 79% seen once. Here the sequenced sample was PBMCs, taken from a glioma patient treated with radiotherapy, temozolomide or both. The receptors here all came from a middle-aged man with glioma. CDR3s include the opening cysteine and the closing phenylalanine or tryptophan. D genes are given only for firm matches. Only part of the rows carry a size: once, few, many, or a class if the clone is expanded.

-	TRBV5-4	TRBD1	TRBJ2-7	CASSRTGGNFDEQYF	TGTGCCAGCAGTCGGACAGGGGGGAATTTCGACGAGCAGTACTTC
-	TRBV6-1	TRBD2	TRBJ2-7	CALGGDGSPYEQYF	TGTGCCTTGGGGGGGGACGGCTCCCCCTACGAGCAGTACTTC
-	TRBV7-2	TRBD1	TRBJ1-2	CASSFGTGKNSRATF	TGTGCCAGCAGTTTCGGGACAGGGAAAAACTCAAGGGCCACCTTC
-	TRBV10-1	-	TRBJ1-3	CASSESPASGNTIYF	TGCGCCAGCAGTGAGTCCCCAGCCTCTGGAAACACCATATATTTT
-	TRBV6-1	-	TRBJ1-2	CASSGGRGVGGYTF	TGTGCCAGCAGTGGGGGCAGGGGTGTCGGTGGCTACACCTTC
-	TRBV19	-	TRBJ1-4	CASNRGSPNEKLFF	TGTGCCAGTAACCGGGGATCGCCTAATGAAAAACTGTTTTTT
few	TRBV5-1	-	TRBJ2-2	CASSLEGFRNTGELFF	TGCGCCAGCAGCTTAGAGGGTTTCAGAAACACCGGGGAGCTGTTTTTT
-	TRBV6-5	TRBD1	TRBJ1-5	CASRPTGTVGQPQHF	TGTGCCAGCAGGCCGACCGGGACAGTGGGTCAGCCCCAGCATTTT
-	TRBV9	-	TRBJ1-3	CASSVGPDSGNTIYF	TGTGCCAGCAGCGTAGGCCCAGACTCTGGAAACACCATATATTTT
-	TRBV4-1	-	TRBJ1-4	CASSQEGLGRNEKLFF	TGCGCCAGCAGCCAAGAGGGTCTGGGACGGAATGAAAAACTGTTTTTT
-	TRBV5-1	TRBD1	TRBJ1-1	CASSRTGVTEAFF	TGCGCCAGCAGCCGCACAGGGGTCACTGAAGCTTTCTTT
-	TRBV6-5	TRBD1	TRBJ1-1	CASSLTGEDTEAFF	TGTGCCAGCAGTCTGACAGGGGAGGACACTGAAGCTTTCTTT
-	TRBV5-4	-	TRBJ2-5	CASSRDLGETQYF	TGTGCCAGCAGCCGCGACTTAGGGGAGACCCAGTACTTC
-	TRBV11-2	-	TRBJ1-5	CASSLEGAQPQHF	TGTGCCAGCAGCTTAGAGGGCGCACAGCCCCAGCATTTT
few	TRBV2	TRBD2	TRBJ2-5	CASWAGGTRQGETQYF	TGTGCCAGCTGGGCGGGGGGGACTCGACAGGGAGAGACCCAGTACTTC
-	TRBV5-5	-	TRBJ1-1	CASSLGAAGAGNTEAFF	TGTGCCAGCAGCTTGGGCGCGGCAGGGGCAGGGAACACTGAAGCTTTCTTT
-	TRBV6-5	TRBD1	TRBJ1-2	CASRETGDYGYTF	TGTGCCAGCAGGGAGACAGGGGACTATGGCTACACCTTC
few	TRBV30	-	TRBJ1-4	CAWSKGEKLFF	TGTGCCTGGAGCAAAGGGGAAAAACTGTTTTTT
-	TRBV10-3	-	TRBJ2-7	CATRKSSYEQYF	TGTGCCACCAGGAAAAGCTCCTACGAGCAGTACTTC
-	TRBV18	TRBD1	TRBJ1-2	CASSPGTGNYGYTF	TGTGCCAGCTCACCGGGGACAGGGAACTATGGCTACACCTTC
few	TRBV6-1	-	TRBJ2-6	CASSPEGSGANVLTF	TGTGCCAGCAGTCCGGAGGGCTCTGGGGCCAACGTCCTGACTTTC
-	TRBV15	-	TRBJ2-7	CATSSGGTASFYEQYF	TGTGCCACCAGCAGTGGCGGGACAGCTTCCTTCTACGAGCAGTACTTC
-	TRBV9	-	TRBJ1-5	CASSRGSNQPQHF	TGTGCCAGCAGCAGGGGTTCCAATCAGCCCCAGCATTTT
-	TRBV21-1	-	TRBJ1-2	CASSRSRRGRKKGYTF	TGTGCCAGCAGCCGTAGTCGAAGGGGAAGAAAAAAGGGCTACACCTTC
-	TRBV7-6	TRBD1	TRBJ1-5	CASSSGQINQPQHF	TGTGCCAGCAGCTCGGGACAGATCAATCAGCCCCAGCATTTT
-	TRBV6-5	-	TRBJ1-2	CASSPTGFYGYTF	TGTGCCAGCAGCCCAACAGGTTTCTATGGCTACACCTTC
once	TRBV7-9	TRBD2	TRBJ2-1	CASSSPLARDEQFF	TGTGCCAGCAGCTCCCCACTAGCGAGGGATGAGCAGTTCTTC
-	TRBV10-3	-	TRBJ1-5	CATGGNQPQHF	TGTGCCACCGGGGGCAATCAGCCCCAGCATTTT
medium-sized	TRBV5-4	-	TRBJ2-7	CASSLEDEQYF	TGTGCCAGCAGCTTGGAGGACGAGCAGTACTTC
-	TRBV7-2	-	TRBJ2-2	CASSRWGTGELFF	TGTGCCAGCAGCCGCTGGGGCACCGGGGAGCTGTTTTTT
-	TRBV25-1	TRBD1	TRBJ2-1	CASSVDRGTYNEQFF	TGTGCCAGCAGTGTGGACAGGGGAACCTACAATGAGCAGTTCTTC
-	TRBV7-2	-	TRBJ1-1	CASSLARFNTEAFF	TGTGCCAGCAGCTTAGCCAGGTTTAACACTGAAGCTTTCTTT
once	TRBV14	-	TRBJ2-7	CASSQPPFEQYF	TGTGCCAGCAGCCAACCCCCATTTGAGCAGTACTTC
few	TRBV6-1	TRBD1	TRBJ1-4	CASSRQGAGEKLFF	TGTGCCAGCAGTCGACAGGGGGCGGGGGAAAAACTGTTTTTT
-	TRBV5-4	-	TRBJ2-3	CASREGPTDTQYF	TGTGCCAGCAGGGAAGGTCCCACAGATACGCAGTATTTT
-	TRBV30	-	TRBJ1-3	CAWSAPGTGNTIYF	TGTGCCTGGAGCGCCCCGGGGACTGGAAACACCATATATTTT
-	TRBV5-6	TRBD1	TRBJ2-5	CASSATGRETQYF	TGTGCCAGCAGCGCGACAGGGCGGGAGACCCAGTACTTC
-	TRBV7-2	-	TRBJ1-1	CASSGPQAF	TGTGCCAGCAGCGGCCCCCAAGCTTTC
-	TRBV7-2	TRBD1	TRBJ2-1	CASSPTGHLQEQFF	TGTGCCAGCAGCCCGACAGGGCACCTACAAGAGCAGTTCTTC
few	TRBV7-6	-	TRBJ2-3	CASSLGPKADTQYF	TGTGCCAGCAGCTTAGGCCCAAAGGCAGATACGCAGTATTTT
few	TRBV4-1	-	TRBJ2-1	CASSQDSTGWQFF	TGCGCCAGCAGCCAAGATAGTACCGGATGGCAGTTCTTC
-	TRBV30	-	TRBJ2-7	CAWSVHGYFYEQYF	TGTGCCTGGAGTGTACACGGGTACTTCTACGAGCAGTACTTC
-	TRBV6-6	-	TRBJ2-7	CASTGADGSYEQYF	TGTGCCAGCACCGGGGCGGACGGCTCCTACGAGCAGTACTTC
once	TRBV25-1	-	TRBJ2-7	CASSELRGGYEQYF	TGTGCCAGCAGTGAATTAAGAGGGGGGTACGAGCAGTACTTC
-	TRBV5-6	-	TRBJ1-1	CASSSRDRYTEAFF	TGTGCCAGCAGCTCGAGGGACCGCTACACTGAAGCTTTCTTT
-	TRBV5-1	-	TRBJ1-6	CASREVGNSPLHF	TGCGCCAGCAGGGAGGTGGGTAATTCACCCCTCCACTTT
-	TRBV25-1	TRBD2	TRBJ2-7	CASSETSETYEQYF	TGTGCCAGCAGTGAAACTAGCGAAACCTACGAGCAGTACTTC
few	TRBV9	-	TRBJ1-4	CASSVGMGRPTNEKLFF	TGTGCCAGCAGCGTAGGCATGGGGCGGCCGACTAATGAAAAACTGTTTTTT
-	TRBV2	TRBD1	TRBJ2-7	CASGQVTYEQYF	TGTGCCTCAGGACAGGTCACCTACGAGCAGTACTTC
-	TRBV7-6	-	TRBJ2-3	CASENSGGGDTQYF	TGTGCCAGCGAAAACAGCGGAGGGGGAGATACGCAGTATTTT
-	TRBV11-2	-	TRBJ2-7	CASSIRPYEQYF	TGTGCCAGCAGCATCAGACCCTACGAGCAGTACTTC
-	TRBV4-1	TRBD1	TRBJ1-1	CASSQVTGAPFLNTEAFF	TGCGCCAGCAGCCAAGTGACAGGGGCGCCATTCCTGAACACTGAAGCTTTCTTT
-	TRBV7-2	TRBD1	TRBJ1-2	CASSPQGTDYGYTF	TGTGCCAGCAGCCCACAGGGGACGGACTATGGCTACACCTTC
-	TRBV30	-	TRBJ1-1	CAWSVRVDTEAFF	TGTGCCTGGAGTGTGCGAGTTGACACTGAAGCTTTCTTT
-	TRBV7-9	-	TRBJ2-5	CASSPSMVETQYF	TGTGCCAGCAGCCCTAGCATGGTGGAGACCCAGTACTTC
medium-sized	TRBV19	-	TRBJ2-7	CASSQGFHEQYF	TGTGCCAGTTCACAGGGTTTCCACGAGCAGTACTTC
-	TRBV7-8	TRBD2	TRBJ2-7	CASSGPGGRYEQYF	TGTGCCAGCAGCGGACCGGGGGGACGGTACGAGCAGTACTTC
-	TRBV5-1	-	TRBJ1-2	CASSEQGGDYGYTF	TGCGCCAGCAGCGAACAGGGAGGGGACTATGGCTACACCTTC
-	TRBV5-1	TRBD2	TRBJ2-2	CASSPGTISNTGELFF	TGCGCCAGCAGCCCTGGGACTATTTCGAACACCGGGGAGCTGTTTTTT
once	TRBV29-1	-	TRBJ2-5	CSVDRGQGETQYF	TGCAGCGTTGACAGGGGTCAAGGAGAGACCCAGTACTTC